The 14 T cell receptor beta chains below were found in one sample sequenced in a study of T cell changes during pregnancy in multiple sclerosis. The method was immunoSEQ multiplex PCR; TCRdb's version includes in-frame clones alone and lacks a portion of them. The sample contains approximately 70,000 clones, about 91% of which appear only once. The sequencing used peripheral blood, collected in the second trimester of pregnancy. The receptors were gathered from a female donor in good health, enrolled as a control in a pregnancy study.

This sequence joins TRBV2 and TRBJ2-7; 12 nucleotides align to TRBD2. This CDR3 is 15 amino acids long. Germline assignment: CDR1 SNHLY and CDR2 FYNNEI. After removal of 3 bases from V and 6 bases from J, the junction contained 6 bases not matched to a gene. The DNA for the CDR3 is TGTGCCAGCAGTGATATGGGACTAGCGGGCTTCGAGCAGTACTTC. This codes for CASSDMGLAGFEQYF.

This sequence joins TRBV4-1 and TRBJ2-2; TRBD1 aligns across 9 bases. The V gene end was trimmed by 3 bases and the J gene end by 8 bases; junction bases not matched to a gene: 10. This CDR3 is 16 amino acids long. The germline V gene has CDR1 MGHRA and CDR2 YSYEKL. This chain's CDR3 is CASSQPGTGTLGELFF. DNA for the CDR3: TGCGCCAGCAGCCAGCCCGGGACAGGGACTTTGGGGGAGCTGTTTTTT.

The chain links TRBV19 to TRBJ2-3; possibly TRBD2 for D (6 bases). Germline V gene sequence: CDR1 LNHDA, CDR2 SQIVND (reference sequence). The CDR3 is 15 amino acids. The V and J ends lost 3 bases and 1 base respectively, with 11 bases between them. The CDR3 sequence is CASSIRSGGTDTQYF. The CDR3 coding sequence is TGTGCCAGTAGTATTCGGTCGGGAGGCACAGATACGCAGTATTTT.

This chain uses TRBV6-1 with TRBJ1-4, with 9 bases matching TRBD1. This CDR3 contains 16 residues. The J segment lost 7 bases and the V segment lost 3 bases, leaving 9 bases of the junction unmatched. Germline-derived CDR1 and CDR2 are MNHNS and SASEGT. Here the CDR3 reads CASSDLPGQGFEKLFF. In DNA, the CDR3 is TGTGCCAGCAGTGATCTACCGGGACAGGGCTTTGAAAAACTGTTTTTT.

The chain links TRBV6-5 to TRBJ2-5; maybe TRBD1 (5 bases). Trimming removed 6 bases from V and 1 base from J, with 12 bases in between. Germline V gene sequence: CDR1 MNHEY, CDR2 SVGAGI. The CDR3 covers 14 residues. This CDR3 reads CASSAQGSQETQYF. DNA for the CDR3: TGTGCCAGCAGCGCGCAGGGATCCCAAGAGACCCAGTACTTC.

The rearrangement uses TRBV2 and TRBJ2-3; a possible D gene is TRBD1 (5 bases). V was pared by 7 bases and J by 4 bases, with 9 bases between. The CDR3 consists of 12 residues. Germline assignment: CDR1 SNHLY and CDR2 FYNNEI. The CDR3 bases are TGTGCCAGCAAGGGGAACCCAGATACGCAGTATTTT. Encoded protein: CASKGNPDTQYF.

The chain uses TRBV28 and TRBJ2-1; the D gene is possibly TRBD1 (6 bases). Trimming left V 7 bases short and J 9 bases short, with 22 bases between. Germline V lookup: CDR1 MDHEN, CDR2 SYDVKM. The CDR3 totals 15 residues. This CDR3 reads CASTREHRVFIEQFF. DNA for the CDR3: TGTGCCAGCACCAGGGAGCACAGGGTCTTCATTGAGCAGTTCTTC.

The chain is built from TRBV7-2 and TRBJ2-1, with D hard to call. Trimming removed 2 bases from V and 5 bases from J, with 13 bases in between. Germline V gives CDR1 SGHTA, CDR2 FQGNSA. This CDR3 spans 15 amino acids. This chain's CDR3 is CASSLWAEGNNEQFF. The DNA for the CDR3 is TGTGCCAGCAGCTTATGGGCAGAAGGTAACAATGAGCAGTTCTTC.

DNA of the CDR3: TGTGCCAGCAGCAAAAGGGAACAGGGAAACAATCAGCCCCAGCATTTT. Translation: CASSKREQGNNQPQHF. The genes are TRBV21-1 and TRBJ1-5; the listed D gene, TRBD1, was not tested against the DNA. TRBV21-1 is flagged as a pseudogene. This CDR3 is built from 16 residues.

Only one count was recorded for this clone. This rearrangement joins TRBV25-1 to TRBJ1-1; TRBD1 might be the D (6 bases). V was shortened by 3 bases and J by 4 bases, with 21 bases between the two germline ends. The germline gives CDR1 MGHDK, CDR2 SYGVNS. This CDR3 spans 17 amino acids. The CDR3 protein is CASSDLAPTGFSTEAFF. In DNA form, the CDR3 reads TGTGCCAGCAGTGATCTAGCTCCGACAGGTTTTAGCACTGAAGCTTTCTTT.

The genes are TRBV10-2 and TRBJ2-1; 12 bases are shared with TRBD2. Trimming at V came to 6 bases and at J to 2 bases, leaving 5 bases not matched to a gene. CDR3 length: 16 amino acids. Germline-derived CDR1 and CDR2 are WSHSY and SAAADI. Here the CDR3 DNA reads TGCGCCAGCAGAAAACTAGCGGGGGGAGCCTACAATGAGCAGTTCTTC. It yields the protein CASRKLAGGAYNEQFF.

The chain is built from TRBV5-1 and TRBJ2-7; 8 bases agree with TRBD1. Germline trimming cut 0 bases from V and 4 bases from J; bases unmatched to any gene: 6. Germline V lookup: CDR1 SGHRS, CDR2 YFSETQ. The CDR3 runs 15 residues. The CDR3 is CASSLGQGISYEQYF. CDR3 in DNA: TGCGCCAGCAGCTTGGGACAGGGGATTTCTTACGAGCAGTACTTC. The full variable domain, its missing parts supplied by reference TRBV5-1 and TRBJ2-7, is KAGVTQTPRYLIKTRGQQVTLSCSPISGHRSVSWYQQTPGQGLQFLFEYFSETQRNKGNFPGRFSGRQFSNSRSEMNVSTLELGDSALYLCASSLGQGISYEQYFGPGTRLTVT.

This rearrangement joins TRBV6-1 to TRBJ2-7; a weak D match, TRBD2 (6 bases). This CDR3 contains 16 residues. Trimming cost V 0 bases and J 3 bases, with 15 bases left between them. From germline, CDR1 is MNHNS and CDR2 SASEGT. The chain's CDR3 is CASSEAGDSTFYEQYF. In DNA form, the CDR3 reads TGTGCCAGCAGTGAAGCGGGGGACTCAACCTTCTACGAGCAGTACTTC.

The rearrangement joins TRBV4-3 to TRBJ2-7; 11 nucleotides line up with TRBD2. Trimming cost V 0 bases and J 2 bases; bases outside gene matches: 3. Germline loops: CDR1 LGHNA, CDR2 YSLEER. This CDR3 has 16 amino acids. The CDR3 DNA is TGCGCCAGCAGCCAAGACGTACTAGCGGGGGCCTACGAGCAGTACTTC. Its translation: CASSQDVLAGAYEQYF.